The T cell receptor beta chain described here comes from a study of control samples from healthy donors and cancer patients. TCRdb's table, derived via immunoSEQ multiplex PCR, lists solely in-frame clones and lacks some. This sample has 120,000 or so clones, with roughly 87% found just once. This sequence originates from a man aged 18 to 29 in good health. The specimen was blood.

The CDR3 sequence is CASSQVVNSGNTIYF. Here the CDR3 DNA reads TGTGCCAGCAGCCAAGTGGTCAACTCTGGAAACACCATATATTTT. This chain links TRBV14 with TRBJ1-3, with unresolved D. The V end lost 1 base, the J end lost 0 bases, and 7 bases lay between the germline ends. CDR1 and CDR2 (germline): SGHDN, FVKESK. The length of the CDR3 is 15 residues.